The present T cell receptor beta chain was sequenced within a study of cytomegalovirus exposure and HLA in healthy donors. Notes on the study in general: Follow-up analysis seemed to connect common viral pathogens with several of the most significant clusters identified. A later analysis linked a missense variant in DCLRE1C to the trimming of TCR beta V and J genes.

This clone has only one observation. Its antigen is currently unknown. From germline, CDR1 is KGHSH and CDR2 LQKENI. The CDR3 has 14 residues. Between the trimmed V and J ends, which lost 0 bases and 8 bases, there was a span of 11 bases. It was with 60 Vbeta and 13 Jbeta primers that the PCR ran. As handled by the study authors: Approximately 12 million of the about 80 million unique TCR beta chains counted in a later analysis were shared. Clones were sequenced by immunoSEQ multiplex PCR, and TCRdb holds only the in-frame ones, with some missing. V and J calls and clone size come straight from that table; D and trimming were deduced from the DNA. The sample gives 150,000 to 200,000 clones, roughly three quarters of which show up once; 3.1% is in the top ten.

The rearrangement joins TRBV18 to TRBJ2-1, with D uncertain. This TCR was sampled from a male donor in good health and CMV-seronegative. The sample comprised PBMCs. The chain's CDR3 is CASSPPSRAHEQFF. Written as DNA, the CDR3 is TGTGCCAGCTCACCACCTAGTCGAGCCCATGAGCAGTTCTTC.